These 26 T cell receptor beta chains came from one sample sequenced in a study of T cell responses to AZD1222 COVID-19 vaccine. Method: immunoSEQ multiplex PCR; TCRdb's copy keeps in-frame clones and lacks some. The sample carries about 150,000 clones, more than 75% recorded once. The starting material was peripheral blood, obtained 28 days after the second AZD1222 dose. The receptors stem from an adult who received the AZD1222 COVID-19 vaccine.

The CDR3 DNA reads as TGTGCCAGCAGTTACCCGGGACAGGGCATCTATGGCTACACCTTC. Protein: CASSYPGQGIYGYTF. This chain joins TRBV6-5 and TRBJ1-2; TRBD1 matches at 9 bases. Germline V CDR1 and CDR2: MNHEY, SVGAGI. This CDR3 is 15 amino acids long. Trimming removed 2 bases from V and 4 bases from J; junction bases left unmatched: 5.

This sequence joins TRBV7-9 and TRBJ2-3, with 15 bases lining up with TRBD2. The CDR3 contains 16 residues. Trimming removed 7 bases from V and 4 bases from J; junction bases left unmatched: 6. CDR1 and CDR2 from the germline V gene are SEHNR and FQNEAQ (reference sequence). This CDR3 is CASILGLAGGPDTQYF. The DNA of the CDR3 is TGTGCCAGCATCCTGGGACTAGCGGGAGGTCCAGATACGCAGTATTTT.

The table lists this clone with a few counts. V and J are TRBV28 and TRBJ2-7; TRBD2 agrees at 10 bases. The J segment lost 3 bases and the V segment lost 2 bases, leaving 7 bases of the junction unmatched. The CDR3 is 16 amino acids. The V gene's germline CDR1 is MDHEN and CDR2 SYDVKM. The chain's CDR3 is CASSLIRASGSYEQYF. CDR3 in DNA: TGTGCCAGCAGTTTAATCCGGGCTAGCGGGAGCTACGAGCAGTACTTC. Full variable domain (outside the CDR3, taken from reference TRBV28 and TRBJ2-7): DVKVTQSSRYLVKRTGEKVFLECVQDMDHENMFWYRQDPGLGLRLIYFSYDVKMKEKGDIPEGYSVSREKKERFSLILESASTNQTSMYLCASSLIRASGSYEQYFGPGTRLTVT.

V and J are TRBV15 and TRBJ2-7; a possible D gene is TRBD1 (6 bases). This CDR3 has 14 residues. Trimming cost V 1 base and J 3 bases, with 10 bases left between them. Germline V gene lookup returns CDR1 LNHNV and CDR2 YYDKDF (reference sequence). The CDR3 here is CATSRGTANYEQYF. DNA of the CDR3: TGTGCCACCAGCAGAGGGACAGCCAACTACGAGCAGTACTTC.

The chain uses TRBV9 and TRBJ2-5; 8 bases align to TRBD2. This CDR3 comprises 14 residues. Germline CDR1 SGDLS, CDR2 YYNGEE. V shed 1 base, J shed 4 bases, and the junction held 3 bases outside the gene matches. CDR3 in DNA: TGTGCCAGCAGCGTACCTACTAGCGGAGAGACCCAGTACTTC. This translates into CASSVPTSGETQYF.

The chain is built from TRBV19 and TRBJ1-5, with D uncertain. This CDR3 is built from 15 residues. The germline V gene has CDR1 LNHDA and CDR2 SQIVND (reference sequence). Trimming shortened V by 3 bases and J by 0 bases, and 9 bases separated the two germline ends. Written as DNA, the CDR3 is TGTGCCAGTAGTATTTGGGCTAATAGCAATCAGCCCCAGCATTTT. Residues: CASSIWANSNQPQHF.

The genes are TRBV3-1 (or the pseudogene TRBV3-2) and TRBJ1-5; tentatively, D is TRBD1 (6 bases). The CDR3 is 13 amino acids. The V gene's germline CDR1 is LGHDT and CDR2 YNNKEL (reference sequence). The V gene lost 4 bases and the J gene lost 7 bases, with 11 bases spanning the gap. This chain's CDR3 is CASSLRGGQPQHF. CDR3 sequence (DNA): TGTGCCAGCAGCCTCCGTGGGGGCCAGCCCCAGCATTTT.

V is TRBV6-5 and J is TRBJ2-1, with D tentatively TRBD2 (5 bases). CDR3 length: 14 amino acids. Germline loops: CDR1 MNHEY, CDR2 SVGAGI. V was clipped by 2 bases and J by 9 bases, with 14 bases between them. DNA of the CDR3: TGTGCCAGCAGTTACGACTTAGTCCGGGGTGAGCAGTTCTTC. The encoded protein is CASSYDLVRGEQFF.

This rearrangement joins TRBV9 to TRBJ2-6, with D uncertain. The CDR3 has 12 residues. Germline V gene lookup returns CDR1 SGDLS and CDR2 YYNGEE. V was trimmed by 6 bases and J by 2 bases, leaving 3 bases between them. Here the CDR3 DNA reads TGTGCCAGCAATACTGGGGCCAACGTCCTGACTTTC. It translates to CASNTGANVLTF.

The CDR3 here is CASSLGRTYEQYF. The CDR3 DNA sequence: TGTGCCAGCAGCTTGGGACGGACCTACGAGCAGTACTTC. The rearrangement uses TRBV5-4 and TRBJ2-7, with D unclear. The CDR3 loop spans 13 amino acids. V was shortened by 0 bases and J by 2 bases, with 6 bases between the two germline ends. Germline CDR1 SGHNT, CDR2 YYREEE (reference sequence).

The genes are TRBV10-3 and TRBJ2-7; TRBD1 might be the D (6 bases). V was shortened by 1 base and J by 9 bases, with 13 bases between the two germline ends. CDR1 and CDR2 from the germline V gene are ENHRY and SYGVKD. CDR3 length equals 13 residues. The CDR3 DNA reads TGTGCCATCAGTGAGTTTACAGGGCAGCGGCAGTACTTC. It codes for CAISEFTGQRQYF.

This clone was counted a single time. The chain employs TRBV24-1 and TRBJ1-4; a possible D gene is TRBD1 (5 bases). CDR3 length equals 13 residues. Germline V gives CDR1 KGHDR, CDR2 SFDVKD. V was trimmed by 4 bases and J by 12 bases, leaving 14 bases between them. CDR3 DNA: TGTGCCACCAGTGAACCCGGGACCTCGGAACTGTTTTTT. It codes for CATSEPGTSELFF.

This chain connects TRBV9 to TRBJ2-7, with unresolved D. Trimming took off 1 base at V and 4 bases at J, with 15 bases between the two ends. Germline V gene lookup returns CDR1 SGDLS and CDR2 YYNGEE. This CDR3 has 15 amino acids. This chain's CDR3 is CASSVSARPSYEQYF. The CDR3 DNA sequence: TGTGCCAGCAGCGTAAGTGCCAGGCCCTCGTACGAGCAGTACTTC.

The chain employs TRBV18 and TRBJ1-3, with D perhaps TRBD1 (5 bases). Trimming stripped 4 bases from V and 0 bases from J, with 10 bases between. The CDR3 is 15 amino acids. The V gene's germline CDR1 is KGHSH and CDR2 LQKENI. CDR3 sequence: CASSRGVPSGNTIYF. The CDR3 nucleotides are TGTGCCAGCTCACGGGGGGTACCCTCTGGAAACACCATATATTTT.

This clone appeared a single time. V gene TRBV12-3 or TRBV12-4 combines with J gene TRBJ1-2, with D possibly TRBD1 on 5 matching bases. V was clipped by 3 bases and J by 2 bases, with 7 bases between them. The CDR3 runs 13 residues. The CDR3 protein is CASSLGPNYGYTF. The CDR3 bases are TGTGCCAGCAGTTTGGGGCCAAACTATGGCTACACCTTC.

This clone was observed once. This chain connects TRBV15 to TRBJ2-7; D gene unclear. Trimming removed 0 bases at V and 2 bases at J, with 8 bases between. Germline CDR1 LNHNV, CDR2 YYDKDF (reference sequence). The CDR3 has 14 residues. This CDR3 is CATSRDLFTYEQYF. The CDR3 DNA reads as TGTGCCACCAGCAGAGATTTATTTACCTACGAGCAGTACTTC.

The chain recombines TRBV27 with TRBJ2-4; D is possibly TRBD2 (6 bases). This CDR3 is built from 13 residues. Germline-derived CDR1 and CDR2 are MNHEY and SMNVEV (reference sequence). The V and J ends lost 6 bases and 3 bases respectively, with 9 bases between them. The CDR3 DNA sequence: TGTGCCAGCAGGGGAGGAGGCAAAAACATTCAGTACTTC. It codes for CASRGGGKNIQYF.

This clone appeared once. V and J are TRBV9 and TRBJ2-3; D uncertain. Trimming cost V 4 bases and J 9 bases, with 15 bases left between them. The CDR3 covers 13 residues. Germline CDR1 SGDLS, CDR2 YYNGEE. The CDR3 protein is CASSSGPAETQYF. CDR3 nucleotide sequence: TGTGCCAGCAGCTCTGGACCAGCCGAGACGCAGTATTTT. The full variable domain, in which reference TRBV9 and TRBJ2-3 provide the parts outside the CDR3, is DSGVTQTPKHLITATGQRVTLRCSPRSGDLSVYWYQQSLDQGLQFLIQYYNGEERAKGNILERFSAQQFPDLHSELNLSSLELGDSALYFCASSSGPAETQYFGPGTRLTVL.

The J gene is TRBJ1-2, the V gene TRBV6-5, with D possibly TRBD1 on 5 matching bases. The V gene lost 7 bases and the J gene lost 0 bases, with 12 bases spanning the gap. This CDR3 contains 14 residues. Germline V CDR1 and CDR2: MNHEY, SVGAGI. The CDR3 loop is CASNRQNSNYGYTF. In DNA form, the CDR3 reads TGTGCCAGCAATCGACAGAATTCTAACTATGGCTACACCTTC.

Written as DNA, the CDR3 is TGTGCCAGCAGTAACCGGGACTCGCGGTTCTTC. Amino acid sequence: CASSNRDSRFF. This sequence joins TRBV6-2 or TRBV6-3 and TRBJ2-1; a weak D match, TRBD2 (6 bases). Trimming took off 5 bases at V and 15 bases at J, with 14 bases between the two ends. Germline V gene sequence: CDR1 MNHEY, CDR2 SVGEGT. CDR3 size: 11 residues.

J is TRBJ1-5 and V is TRBV30, with D uncertain. Trimming removed 1 base at V and 1 base at J, with 2 bases between. The CDR3 length is 12 residues. Germline CDR1 is GTSNPN and CDR2 is SVGIG (reference sequence). CDR3 DNA: TGTGCCTGGAGTGGGAGCAATCAGCCCCAGCATTTT. It yields the protein CAWSGSNQPQHF.

This chain connects TRBV30 to TRBJ2-3, with 10 bases lining up with TRBD2. In germline, CDR1 is GTSNPN, CDR2 SVGIG (reference sequence). The CDR3 is 17 residues long. With V trimmed by 4 bases and J by 0 bases, 10 bases remained unmatched. CDR3 protein: CAWTGWASGRSTDTQYF. The CDR3 nucleotides are TGTGCCTGGACCGGGTGGGCTAGCGGGAGAAGCACAGATACGCAGTATTTT.

This rearrangement joins TRBV27 to TRBJ2-2; maybe TRBD2 (5 bases). Germline V lookup: CDR1 MNHEY, CDR2 SMNVEV (reference sequence). The germline V and J ends were trimmed by 8 bases and 3 bases, with 19 bases remaining between them. The CDR3 runs 16 residues. CDR3 protein: CASRPPADFYTGELFF. In DNA form, the CDR3 reads TGTGCCAGCCGACCCCCGGCGGACTTTTACACCGGGGAGCTGTTTTTT.

The gene calls are TRBV2 and TRBJ1-4; TRBD1 agrees at 9 bases. The CDR3 loop spans 15 amino acids. The trim removed 4 bases at V and 4 bases at J, leaving 4 bases unmatched. Germline V gene sequence: CDR1 SNHLY, CDR2 FYNNEI. The CDR3 bases are TGTGCCAGCAGTGGGGGGACAGGGAATAATGAAAAACTGTTTTTT. Its protein product is CASSGGTGNNEKLFF.

The CDR3 DNA sequence: TGTGCCAGCAGCTACCGCACGGGAGCAGATACGCAGTATTTT. Its protein is CASSYRTGADTQYF. The chain couples TRBV7-9 to TRBJ2-3; TRBD2 might be the D (6 bases). The CDR3 sequence is 14 residues long. Germline V gene data show CDR1 as SEHNR and CDR2 as FQNEAQ (reference sequence). Between the trimmed V and J ends, which lost 4 bases and 4 bases, there was a span of 12 bases.

V gene TRBV7-8 combines with J gene TRBJ2-7; a possible D gene is TRBD1 (6 bases). V lost 3 bases to trimming and J lost 3 bases, with 12 bases between them. Germline loops: CDR1 SGHVS, CDR2 FQNEAQ. The CDR3 consists of 14 residues. DNA of the CDR3: TGTGCCAGCAGCTTCACAGACAGGAGCTACGAGCAGTACTTC. Its protein is CASSFTDRSYEQYF.